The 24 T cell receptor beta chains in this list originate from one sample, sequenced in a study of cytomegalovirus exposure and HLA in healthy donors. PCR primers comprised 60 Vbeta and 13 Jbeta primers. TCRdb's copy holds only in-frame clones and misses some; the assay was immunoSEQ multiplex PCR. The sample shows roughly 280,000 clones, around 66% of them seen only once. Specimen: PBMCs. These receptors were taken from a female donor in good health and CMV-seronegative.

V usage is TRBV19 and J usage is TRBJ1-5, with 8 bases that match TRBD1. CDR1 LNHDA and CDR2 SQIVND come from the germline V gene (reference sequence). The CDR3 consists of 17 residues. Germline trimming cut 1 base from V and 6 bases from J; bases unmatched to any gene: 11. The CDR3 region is CASSIVAPTGEGQPQHF. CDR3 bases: TGTGCCAGTAGTATAGTTGCGCCGACAGGGGAGGGTCAGCCCCAGCATTTT.

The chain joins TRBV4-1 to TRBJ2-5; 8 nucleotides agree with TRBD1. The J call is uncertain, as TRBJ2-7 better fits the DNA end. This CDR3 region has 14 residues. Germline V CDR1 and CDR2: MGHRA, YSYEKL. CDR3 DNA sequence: TGCGCCAGCAGCCAACAGGGGGCGAGGTACGAGCAGTACTTC. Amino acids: CASSQQGARYEQYF.

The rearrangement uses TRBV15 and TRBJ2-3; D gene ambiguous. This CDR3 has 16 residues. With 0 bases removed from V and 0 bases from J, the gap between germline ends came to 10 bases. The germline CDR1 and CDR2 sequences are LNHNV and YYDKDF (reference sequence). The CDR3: CATSRDVSTSTDTQYF. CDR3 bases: TGTGCCACCAGCAGAGACGTATCGACTAGCACAGATACGCAGTATTTT.

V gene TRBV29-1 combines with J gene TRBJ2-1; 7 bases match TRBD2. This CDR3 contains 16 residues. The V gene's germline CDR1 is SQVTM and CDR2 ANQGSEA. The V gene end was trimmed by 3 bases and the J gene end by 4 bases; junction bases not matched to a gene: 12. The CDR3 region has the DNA TGCAGCGTTGAGGCTGGTGCGGGAGTATCGTACAATGAGCAGTTCTTC. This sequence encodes CSVEAGAGVSYNEQFF.

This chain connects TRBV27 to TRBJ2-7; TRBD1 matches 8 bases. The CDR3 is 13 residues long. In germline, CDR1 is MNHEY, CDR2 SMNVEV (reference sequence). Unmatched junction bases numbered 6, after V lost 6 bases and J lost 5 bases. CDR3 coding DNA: TGTGCCAGCAGCGGGACAGGAAAACACGAGCAGTACTTC. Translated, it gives CASSGTGKHEQYF.

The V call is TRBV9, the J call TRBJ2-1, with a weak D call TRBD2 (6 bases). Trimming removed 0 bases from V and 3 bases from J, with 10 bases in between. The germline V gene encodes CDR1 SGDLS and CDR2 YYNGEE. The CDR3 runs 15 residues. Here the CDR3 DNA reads TGTGCCAGCAGCGTAGGGTCCGGGGGCTACAATGAGCAGTTCTTC. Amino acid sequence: CASSVGSGGYNEQFF.

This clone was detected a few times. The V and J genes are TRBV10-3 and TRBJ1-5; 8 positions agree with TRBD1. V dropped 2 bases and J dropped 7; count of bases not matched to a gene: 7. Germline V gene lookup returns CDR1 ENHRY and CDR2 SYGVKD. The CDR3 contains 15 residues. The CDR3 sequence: CAISEGQGRGQPQHF. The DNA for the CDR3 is TGTGCCATCAGTGAGGGACAGGGAAGGGGCCAGCCCCAGCATTTT.

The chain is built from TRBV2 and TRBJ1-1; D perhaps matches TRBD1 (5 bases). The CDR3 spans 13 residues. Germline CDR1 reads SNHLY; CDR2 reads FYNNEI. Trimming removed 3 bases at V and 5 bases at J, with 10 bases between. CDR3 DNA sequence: TGTGCCAGCAGTGAGGGGCAGAGAACTGAAGCTTTCTTT. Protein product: CASSEGQRTEAFF.

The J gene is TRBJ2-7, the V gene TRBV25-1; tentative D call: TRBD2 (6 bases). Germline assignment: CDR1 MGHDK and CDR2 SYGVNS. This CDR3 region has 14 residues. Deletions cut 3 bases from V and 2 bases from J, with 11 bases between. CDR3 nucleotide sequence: TGTGCCAGCAGTGACCTAGCGACAACCTACGAGCAGTACTTC. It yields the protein CASSDLATTYEQYF.

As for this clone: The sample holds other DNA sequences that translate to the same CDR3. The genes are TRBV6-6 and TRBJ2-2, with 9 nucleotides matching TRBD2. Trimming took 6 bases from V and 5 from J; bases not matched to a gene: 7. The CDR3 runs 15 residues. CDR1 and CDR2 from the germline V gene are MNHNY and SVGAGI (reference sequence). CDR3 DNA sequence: TGTGCCAGCAGCCCCATAGCGGGAGCTACCGGGGAGCTGTTTTTT. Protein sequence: CASSPIAGATGELFF.

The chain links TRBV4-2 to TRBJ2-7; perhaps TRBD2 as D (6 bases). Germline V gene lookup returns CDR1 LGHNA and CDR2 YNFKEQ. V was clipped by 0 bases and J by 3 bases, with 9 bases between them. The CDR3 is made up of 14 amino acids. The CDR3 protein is CASSQDQAGYEQYF. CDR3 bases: TGTGCCAGCAGCCAAGATCAAGCGGGCTACGAGCAGTACTTC.

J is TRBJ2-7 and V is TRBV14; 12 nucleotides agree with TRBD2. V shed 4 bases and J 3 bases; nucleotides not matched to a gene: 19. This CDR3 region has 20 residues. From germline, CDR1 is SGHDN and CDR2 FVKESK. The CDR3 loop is CASSPGFMLAGGPQDYEQYF. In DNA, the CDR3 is TGTGCCAGCAGCCCGGGGTTTATGCTAGCGGGAGGGCCCCAAGACTACGAGCAGTACTTC.

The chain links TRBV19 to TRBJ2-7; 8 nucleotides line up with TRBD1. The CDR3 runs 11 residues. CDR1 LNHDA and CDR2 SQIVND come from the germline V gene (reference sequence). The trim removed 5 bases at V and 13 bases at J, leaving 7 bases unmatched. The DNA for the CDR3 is TGTGCCAGTAGTTCCGGGACAGGAACCTACTTC. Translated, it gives CASSSGTGTYF.

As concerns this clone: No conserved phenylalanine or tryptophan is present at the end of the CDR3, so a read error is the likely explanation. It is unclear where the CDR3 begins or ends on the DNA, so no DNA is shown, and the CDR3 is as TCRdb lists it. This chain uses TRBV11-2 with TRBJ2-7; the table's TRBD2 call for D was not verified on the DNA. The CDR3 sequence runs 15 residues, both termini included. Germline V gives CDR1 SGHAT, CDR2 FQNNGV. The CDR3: CASSENLLAGGPLGI.

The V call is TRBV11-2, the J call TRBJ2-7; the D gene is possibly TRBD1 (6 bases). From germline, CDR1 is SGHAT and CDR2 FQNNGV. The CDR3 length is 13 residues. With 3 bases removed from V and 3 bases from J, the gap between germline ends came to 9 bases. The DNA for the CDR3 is TGTGCCAGCAGCTTGGACAGATTCTACGAGCAGTACTTC. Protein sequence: CASSLDRFYEQYF.

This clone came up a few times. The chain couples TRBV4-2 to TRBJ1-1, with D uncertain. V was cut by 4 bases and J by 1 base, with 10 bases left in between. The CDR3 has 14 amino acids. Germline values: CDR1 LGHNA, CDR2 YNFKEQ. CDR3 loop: CASSRLLTNTEAFF. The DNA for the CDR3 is TGTGCCAGCAGCCGTCTACTTACGAACACTGAAGCTTTCTTT.

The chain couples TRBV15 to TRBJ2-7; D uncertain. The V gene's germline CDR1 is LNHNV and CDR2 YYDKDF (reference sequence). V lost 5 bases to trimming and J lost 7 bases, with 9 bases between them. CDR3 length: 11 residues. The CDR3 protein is CATSDLGEQYF. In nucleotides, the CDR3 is TGTGCCACCAGCGACCTCGGGGAGCAGTACTTC.

CDR3 protein: CASSPTISYEQYF. Here the CDR3 DNA reads TGTGCCAGCAGCCCAACTATCTCCTACGAGCAGTACTTC. The chain combines TRBV11-2 with TRBJ2-7, with D unresolved. V lost 5 bases and J 0 bases, leaving 8 bases between the germline ends. Germline CDR1 reads SGHAT; CDR2 reads FQNNGV. This CDR3 is 13 amino acids long.

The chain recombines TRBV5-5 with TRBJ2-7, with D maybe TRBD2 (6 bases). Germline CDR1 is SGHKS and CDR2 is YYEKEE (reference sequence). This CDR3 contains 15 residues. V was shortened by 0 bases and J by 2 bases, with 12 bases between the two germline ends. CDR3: CASSLVGTATYEQYF. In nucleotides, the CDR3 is TGTGCCAGCAGCTTGGTAGGGACTGCAACCTACGAGCAGTACTTC.

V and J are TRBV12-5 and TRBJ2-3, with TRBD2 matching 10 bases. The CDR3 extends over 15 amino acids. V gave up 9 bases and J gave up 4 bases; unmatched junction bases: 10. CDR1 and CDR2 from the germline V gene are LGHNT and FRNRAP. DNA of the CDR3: TGTGCTAGCCGGTCTAGCGGGAGTTTCGCAGATACGCAGTATTTT. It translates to CASRSSGSFADTQYF.

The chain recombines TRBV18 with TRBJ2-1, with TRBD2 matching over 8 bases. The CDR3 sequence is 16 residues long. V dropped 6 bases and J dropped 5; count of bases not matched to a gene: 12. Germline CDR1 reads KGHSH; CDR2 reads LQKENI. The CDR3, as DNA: TGTGCCAGCTCCCCGAATTCTAGCGGGCACAACAATGAGCAGTTCTTC. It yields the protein CASSPNSSGHNNEQFF.

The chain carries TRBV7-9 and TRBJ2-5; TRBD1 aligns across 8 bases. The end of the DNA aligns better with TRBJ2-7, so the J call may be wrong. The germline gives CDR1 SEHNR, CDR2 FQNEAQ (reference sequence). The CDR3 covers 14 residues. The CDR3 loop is CASSFTGGSYEQYF. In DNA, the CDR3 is TGTGCCAGCAGCTTCACAGGGGGCTCCTACGAGCAGTACTTC.

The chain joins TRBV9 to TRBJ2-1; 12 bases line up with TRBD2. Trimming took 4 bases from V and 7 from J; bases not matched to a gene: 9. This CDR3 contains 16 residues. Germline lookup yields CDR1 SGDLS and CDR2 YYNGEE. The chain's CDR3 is CASSSSSGRAGNEQFF. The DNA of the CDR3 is TGTGCCAGCAGCAGCTCTAGCGGGAGGGCCGGGAATGAGCAGTTCTTC.

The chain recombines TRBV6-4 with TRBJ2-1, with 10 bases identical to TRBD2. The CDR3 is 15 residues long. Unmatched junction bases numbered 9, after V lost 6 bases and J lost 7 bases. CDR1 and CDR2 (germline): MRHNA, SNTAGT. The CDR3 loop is CASSESSGSGNEQFF. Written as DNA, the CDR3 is TGTGCCAGCAGCGAATCTAGCGGGAGCGGTAATGAGCAGTTCTTC.